The clone carrying this TCR beta chain showed up just a few times. Profiled with immunoSEQ multiplex PCR; TCRdb holds only in-frame clones, not every one. The table shows some 200,000 clones, with more than 75% occurring only once. The data were obtained in a study of blood T cell repertoires in COVID-19. About the study: Resolution of symptoms, clearance, or two negative PCRs was present in recovered Cohort 3 donors. Sample material is recorded as cDNA or gDNA derived from T cells, B-cell-depleted T cells, or PBMCs.

Participants were aged about 18 to 100 years from around 26 US areas. This CDR3 contains 13 residues. V was pared by 6 bases and J by 4 bases, with 5 bases of the junction left unmatched. This rearrangement joins TRBV12-3 or TRBV12-4 to TRBJ1-1; 7 nucleotides line up with TRBD1. Sequencing was performed on PBMCs or T cells enriched from blood (not recorded which). This receptor was obtained from a man aged 25-40 years in a cohort exposed to, infected with or recovered from COVID-19 (not recorded which). For the CDR3, the DNA is TGTGCCAGCAGGACAGGGTGGGTCACTGAAGCTTTCTTT. Protein sequence: CASRTGWVTEAFF.